These T cell receptor beta chains were read from a single sample in a study of cytomegalovirus exposure and HLA in healthy donors. Profiled with immunoSEQ multiplex PCR; TCRdb holds only in-frame clones, not every one. The profile shows about 230,000 clones, around 85% of them singletons. Sequenced sample: PBMCs. These receptors originate from a human donor in good health. Both conserved end residues are part of each CDR3. Fields, in order: D gene, J gene, V gene, clone size, CDR3 length, CDR3 protein, CDR3 DNA. D genes are given only for firm matches. Not all rows give a size; the values are once, few, many and, for expanded clones, a class.

>TRBD2|TRBJ2-3|TRBV2|once|16
CASSEGGGLGTDTQYF
TGTGCCAGCAGTGAGGGGGGGGGACTAGGTACAGATACGCAGTATTTT
>.|TRBJ2-7|TRBV6-5|.|12
CASSRKGYEQYF
TGTGCCAGCAGCCGCAAGGGGTACGAGCAGTACTTC
>TRBD2|TRBJ2-3|TRBV4-1|few|17
CASSQLGLAGGGQTQYF
TGCGCCAGCAGCCAACTCGGACTAGCGGGAGGGGGGCAAACGCAGTATTTT
>.|TRBJ2-5|TRBV29-1|.|15
CSVHRDILSPETQYF
TGCAGCGTCCACCGGGACATCCTAAGTCCGGAGACCCAGTACTTC
>TRBD1|TRBJ2-3|TRBV19|.|14
CASSPRTGPDTQYF
TGTGCCAGTAGCCCTAGGACAGGACCGGATACGCAGTATTTT
>.|TRBJ2-2|TRBV29-1|few|14
CSVVSEAGTGELFF
TGCAGCGTTGTATCGGAAGCGGGCACCGGGGAGCTGTTTTTT
>TRBD2|TRBJ2-4|TRBV11-3|once|19
CASSPGGLAGEVAKNIQYF
TGTGCCAGCAGCCCCGGGGGACTAGCGGGAGAGGTAGCCAAAAACATTCAGTACTTC
>.|TRBJ2-7|TRBV27|.|14
CASSFNPGTYEQYF
TGTGCCAGCAGTTTCAATCCGGGGACCTACGAGCAGTACTTC
>.|TRBJ1-5|TRBV7-9|.|14
CASGDGNSNQPQHF
TGTGCCAGTGGAGACGGGAATAGCAATCAGCCCCAGCATTTT
>.|TRBJ2-7|TRBV21-1|once|14
CASTMDRGLYEQYF
TGTGCCAGCACCATGGACAGGGGGCTGTACGAGCAGTACTTC
>TRBD1|TRBJ2-3|TRBV12-5|.|15
CASGRGQGYTDTQYF
TGTGCTAGTGGCCGAGGACAGGGCTACACAGATACGCAGTATTTT
>.|TRBJ2-7|TRBV19|.|13
CASSRTASYEQYF
TGTGCCAGTAGTCGGACAGCATCCTACGAGCAGTACTTC
>.|TRBJ2-2|TRBV5-1|.|15
CASSRDSAYTGELFF
TGCGCCAGCAGCCGGGACTCAGCCTACACCGGGGAGCTGTTTTTT
>.|TRBJ2-7|TRBV6-5|.|14
CASTLVAGPYEQYF
TGTGCCAGCACCCTCGTGGCAGGGCCCTACGAGCAGTACTTC
>.|TRBJ2-7|TRBV7-9|.|14
CASSPSSSSYEQYF
TGTGCCAGCAGCCCGTCTAGCTCCTCCTACGAGCAGTACTTC
>TRBD2|TRBJ2-1|TRBV7-9|.|17
CASSLMVTAGVVDEQFF
TGTGCCAGCAGCTTAATGGTTACAGCGGGAGTAGTCGATGAGCAGTTCTTC
>TRBD1|TRBJ2-1|TRBV28|.|17
CASSFLGAGTGRDEQFF
TGTGCCAGCAGTTTTCTCGGGGCCGGGACAGGGAGGGATGAGCAGTTCTTC
>.|TRBJ2-2|TRBV29-1|.|13
CSVERGDTGELFF
TGCAGCGTTGAGCGGGGCGACACCGGGGAGCTGTTTTTT
>TRBD2|TRBJ2-7|TRBV18|.|15
CASSPGLAGPYEQYF
TGTGCCAGCTCACCGGGCCTAGCGGGCCCCTACGAGCAGTACTTC
>.|TRBJ2-1|TRBV7-9|.|14
CASRLGTSYNEQFF
TGTGCCAGCAGGCTAGGGACTTCTTACAATGAGCAGTTCTTC
>.|TRBJ1-4|TRBV6-1|.|12
CASRRSNEKLFF
TGTGCCAGCAGACGGTCAAATGAAAAACTGTTTTTT
>.|TRBJ1-2|TRBV7-2|.|15
CASSLYREDDYGYTF
TGTGCCAGCAGCTTATACCGGGAGGACGACTATGGCTACACCTTC
>.|TRBJ2-2|TRBV6-5|.|14
CASSYSEGAGELFF
TGTGCCAGCAGTTACTCAGAGGGTGCCGGGGAGCTGTTTTTT
>.|TRBJ2-5|TRBV7-9|.|18
CASSLAGTALPLGETQYF
TGTGCCAGCAGCTTAGCGGGGACTGCACTCCCGCTTGGAGAGACCCAGTACTTC
>.|TRBJ2-7|TRBV7-6|.|14
CASSNLGSSYEQYF
TGTGCCAGCAGCAACCTAGGGAGCTCCTACGAGCAGTACTTC
>.|TRBJ2-3|TRBV7-2|.|15
CASSLVAASTDTQYF
TGTGCCAGCAGCTTAGTAGCGGCTAGCACAGATACGCAGTATTTT
>TRBD1|TRBJ2-5|TRBV11-2|.|14
CASSADRGRETQYF
TGTGCCAGCAGCGCCGACAGGGGTCGGGAGACCCAGTACTTC
>.|TRBJ1-6|TRBV5-1|.|14
CASSLDRLSSPLHF
TGCGCCAGCAGCTTGGACCGTCTGAGTTCACCCCTCCACTTT
>TRBD1|TRBJ1-1|TRBV13|.|15
CASSSPQGAGTEAFF
TGTGCCAGCAGCTCACCACAGGGGGCCGGGACTGAAGCTTTCTTT
>TRBD2|TRBJ2-7|TRBV11-2|.|15
CASSFAGAGPYEQYF
TGTGCCAGCAGCTTTGCTGGAGCGGGACCCTACGAGCAGTACTTC
>TRBD2|TRBJ2-5|TRBV28|.|12
CASSLASGKAYF
TGTGCCAGCAGTTTAGCTAGCGGGAAGGCGTACTTC
>TRBD2|TRBJ2-1|TRBV5-4|.|16
CASRPGLAGEYNEQFF
TGTGCCAGCAGACCGGGACTAGCGGGAGAATACAATGAGCAGTTCTTC
>.|TRBJ2-5|TRBV6-4|.|14
CASRALWYQETQYF
TGTGCCAGCAGGGCCCTTTGGTACCAAGAGACCCAGTACTTC
>.|TRBJ2-7|TRBV28|once|13
CASRRQGGYEQYF
TGTGCCAGCAGACGTCAAGGGGGCTACGAGCAGTACTTC
>.|TRBJ2-2|TRBV4-1|.|18
CASSQETIKAGETGELFF
TGCGCCAGCAGCCAAGAGACGATTAAGGCAGGGGAAACCGGGGAGCTGTTTTTT
>TRBD1|TRBJ2-3|TRBV5-1|.|15
CASSSGQASADTQYF
TGCGCCAGCAGCTCGGGACAGGCCTCAGCAGATACGCAGTATTTT
>.|TRBJ1-2|TRBV6-6|once|14
CASSSDAGGYGYTF
TGTGCCAGCAGCAGCGATGCGGGGGGCTATGGCTACACCTTC
>.|TRBJ2-7|TRBV9|.|15
CASSVAVGHNYEQYF
TGTGCCAGCAGCGTAGCAGTAGGACACAACTACGAGCAGTACTTC
>TRBD2|TRBJ2-2|TRBV25-1|.|16
CASSVSSGASTGELFF
TGTGCCAGCAGTGTTTCTAGCGGGGCTTCCACCGGGGAGCTGTTTTTT
>TRBD1|TRBJ2-7|TRBV2|.|15
CASSEGTGVWYEQYF
TGTGCCAGCAGTGAGGGGACAGGGGTATGGTACGAGCAGTACTTC
>TRBD1|TRBJ2-7|TRBV9|few|14
CASSVGRGHYEQYF
TGTGCCAGCAGCGTCGGAAGGGGGCACTACGAGCAGTACTTC
>TRBD1|TRBJ1-4|TRBV19|.|17
CASSPRTGGIGQEKLFF
TGTGCCAGTAGTCCACGGACAGGGGGGATCGGTCAGGAAAAACTGTTTTTT
>TRBD1|TRBJ2-7|TRBV6-6|few|13
CASRNWDRYEQYF
TGTGCCAGCAGAAACTGGGACAGATACGAGCAGTACTTC
>.|TRBJ1-4|TRBV19|.|14
CASSSVEINEKLFF
TGTGCCAGTAGTTCGGTGGAGATTAATGAAAAACTGTTTTTT
>TRBD2|TRBJ2-7|TRBV4-1|.|16
CASSQELGTSGYEQYF
TGCGCCAGCAGCCAAGAATTGGGGACTAGCGGGTACGAGCAGTACTTC
>.|TRBJ2-4|TRBV27|.|17
CASSLGPGALAKNIQYF
TGTGCCAGCAGTTTAGGGCCAGGGGCGTTAGCCAAAAACATTCAGTACTTC
>.|TRBJ1-5|TRBV25-1|.|14
CASSGPLWNQPQHF
TGTGCCAGCAGTGGGCCCCTCTGGAATCAGCCCCAGCATTTT
>TRBD1|TRBJ2-1|TRBV2|.|15
CASSETGFAGNEQFF
TGTGCCAGCAGTGAGACAGGGTTTGCGGGCAATGAGCAGTTCTTC
>TRBD1|TRBJ1-2|TRBV9|.|17
CASSVVRQGARNYGYTF
TGTGCCAGCAGCGTAGTCCGACAGGGGGCGCGGAACTATGGCTACACCTTC
>TRBD2|TRBJ2-5|TRBV18|.|17
CASSPALAGGPRETQYF
TGTGCCAGCTCACCAGCGTTAGCGGGAGGGCCTCGAGAGACCCAGTACTTC
>TRBD1|TRBJ1-4|TRBV28|.|15
CASSRQGAENEKLFF
TGTGCCAGCAGCCGCCAGGGGGCAGAAAATGAAAAACTGTTTTTT
>TRBD2|TRBJ2-3|TRBV11-3|.|17
CASSLTRLAGGVDTQYF
TGTGCCAGCAGCTTAACTCGACTAGCGGGAGGGGTAGATACGCAGTATTTT
>TRBD1|TRBJ1-2|TRBV4-3|.|16
CASSQEVSQGVHGYTF
TGCGCCAGCAGCCAAGAAGTCAGCCAGGGGGTACATGGCTACACCTTC
>.|TRBJ2-1|TRBV13|.|19
CASSPLRDKQGGRIGGQFF
TGTGCCAGCAGCCCACTCAGGGATAAACAGGGGGGGAGGATCGGTGGGCAGTTCTTC